These 31 T cell receptor beta chains originate from one sample sequenced in a study of response to subunit inactivated influenza vaccine. TCRdb ran MiXCR on the RT-PCR reads and lists one entry per CDR3 protein. The sample consists of 450,000 to 500,000 distinct CDR3 sequences, approximately 11% of them appearing once. Sample: PBMCs from blood, taken roughly 45 days after vaccination. These TCRs come from a man between 50 and 59 years old who received an inactivated influenza vaccine.

This chain connects TRBV6-5 to TRBJ2-7, with 8 bases fitting TRBD2. V was pared by 0 bases and J by 3 bases, with 4 bases of the junction left unmatched. CDR1 is MNHEY, CDR2 SVGAGI, per germline. This CDR3 comprises 15 residues. The CDR3 DNA is TGTGCCAGCAGTTACTCGGGCGGGGGGAACTACGAGCAGTACTTC. This gives the protein CASSYSGGGNYEQYF.

This clonotype was picked up a small number of times. The V gene is TRBV29-1, the J gene TRBJ2-3; 13 bases align to TRBD2. The CDR3 totals 15 residues. The germline V gene has CDR1 SQVTM and CDR2 ANQGSEA. V shed 7 bases, J shed 3 bases, and the junction held 7 bases outside the gene matches. CDR3 sequence reads: CSAVTSGGATDTQYF. The CDR3 coding sequence is TGCAGCGCTGTCACTAGCGGGGGGGCAACAGATACGCAGTATTTT.

This clonotype showed up just a few times. The chain carries TRBV7-9 and TRBJ2-1; no definite D call. Germline assignment: CDR1 SEHNR and CDR2 FQNEAQ (reference sequence). The V end was cut by 1 base, the J end by 7 bases, with 14 bases between. There are 15 residues in the CDR3. The DNA of the CDR3 is TGTGCCAGCAGCTTAGATCCCTTTATGAGAAATGAGCAGTTCTTC. Translating it yields CASSLDPFMRNEQFF.

This clonotype was detected a few times. The chain recombines TRBV5-1 with TRBJ2-3, with D perhaps TRBD1 (5 bases). Trimming took 7 bases from V and 2 from J, leaving 11 bases between them. The CDR3 length is 13 residues. CDR1 and CDR2 (germline): SGHRS, YFSETQ. CDR3 in DNA: TGCGCCAGCGGGGCGCCTCACACAGATACGCAGTATTTT. This translates into CASGAPHTDTQYF.

This clonotype was counted ten times or more. The V gene is TRBV5-1, the J gene TRBJ2-1; the match to TRBD2 covers 10 bases. CDR1 and CDR2 from the germline V gene are SGHRS and YFSETQ. This CDR3 is 15 amino acids long. Trimming took 5 bases from V and 6 from J; bases not matched to a gene: 8. The CDR3 sequence: CASRSQRGGVNEQFF. In DNA, the CDR3 is TGCGCCAGCAGATCCCAGCGGGGGGGCGTCAATGAGCAGTTCTTC.

This clonotype was seen many times. The rearrangement links TRBV11-2 to TRBJ2-1, with D maybe TRBD2 (6 bases). The CDR3 is 17 amino acids. The V and J ends lost 1 base and 0 bases respectively, with 13 bases between them. The V gene's germline CDR1 is SGHAT and CDR2 FQNNGV. CDR3 DNA: TGTGCCAGCAGCTTAGGTGGGGGGTATAGCTCCTACAATGAGCAGTTCTTC. This translates into CASSLGGGYSSYNEQFF.

In its sample, this clonotype was seen many times. The CDR3 DNA reads TGTGCCAGCAGTCGATCTTACAATGAGCAGTTCTTC. This codes for CASSRSYNEQFF. The chain employs TRBV12-3 or TRBV12-4 and TRBJ2-1; D gene unclear. V dropped 5 bases and J dropped 4 bases, with 6 bases sitting between them. CDR3 size: 12 residues.

In its sample, this clonotype was seen a few times. The chain uses TRBV11-3 and TRBJ2-2; no clear D. The germline V gene has CDR1 SGHNT and CDR2 YENEEA. Between the trimmed V and J ends, which lost 2 bases and 3 bases, there was a span of 4 bases. The CDR3 is 13 residues long. The CDR3 DNA follows: TGTGCCAGCAGCTTAACCCACACCGGGGAGCTGTTTTTT. Translation gives CASSLTHTGELFF. The variable domain in full, with the rest retrieved from reference TRBV11-3 and TRBJ2-2, is EAGVVQSPRYKIIEKKQPVAFWCNPISGHNTLYWYLQNLGQGPELLIRYENEEAVDDSQLPKDRFSAERLKGVDSTLKIQPAELGDSAVYLCASSLTHTGELFFGEGSRLTVL.

This clonotype showed up many times. The rearrangement uses TRBV4-3 and TRBJ2-7; 7 nucleotides align to TRBD2. The germline V gene has CDR1 LGHNA and CDR2 YSLEER. The CDR3 sequence is 13 residues long. Germline trimming cut 4 bases from V and 5 bases from J; bases unmatched to any gene: 5. The CDR3 spells CASSPRLADEQYF. CDR3 coding DNA: TGCGCCAGCAGCCCCAGACTAGCCGACGAGCAGTACTTC.

In this sample, this clonotype turned up many times. The chain carries TRBV12-3 or TRBV12-4 and TRBJ1-5; D call uncertain. This CDR3 region has 13 residues. V lost 2 bases and J lost 5, with 7 bases in between. CDR3 loop: CASSLTDYQPQHF. CDR3 coding DNA: TGTGCCAGCAGTTTAACCGATTATCAGCCCCAGCATTTT.

The chain employs TRBV7-2 and TRBJ2-5; a weak D match, TRBD2 (7 bases). V was pared by 7 bases and J by 5 bases, with 20 bases between. There are 15 residues in the CDR3. Germline V gene data show CDR1 as SGHTA and CDR2 as FQGNSA. DNA for the CDR3: TGTGCCAGCAACCTAGGGGGGGGGGGTCGCGAGACCCAGTACTTC. Encoded protein: CASNLGGGGRETQYF.

Of note for this clonotype: A much bigger clone sits one base away, suggesting this may be a read error. The rearrangement links TRBV6-2 or TRBV6-3 to TRBJ2-7; the D gene is possibly TRBD2 (5 bases). Germline CDR1 is MNHEY and CDR2 is SVGEGT. CDR3 length: 14 amino acids. Trimming took off 2 bases at V and 2 bases at J, with 10 bases between the two ends. For the CDR3, the DNA is TGTGCCAGCAGTTACCTTCCGGGAACCTACGAGCAGTACTTC. Translation: CASSYLPGTYEQYF.

The chain recombines TRBV12-3 or TRBV12-4 with TRBJ1-2; D may be TRBD1 (5 bases). V was clipped by 6 bases and J by 2 bases, with 13 bases between them. CDR3 size: 14 residues. The chain's CDR3 is CASSLGTENYGYTF. The CDR3, as DNA: TGTGCCAGCAGCTTGGGGACGGAAAACTATGGCTACACCTTC.

This clonotype has only a few counts. The chain couples TRBV20-1 to TRBJ2-7; no reliable D call. Germline values: CDR1 DFQATT, CDR2 SNEGSKA (reference sequence). CDR3 size: 14 residues. V dropped 1 base and J dropped 4 bases, with 14 bases sitting between them. The CDR3 nucleotides are TGCAGTGCTAGAGTTACTCCCGTTGGGTACGAGCAGTACTTC. Its protein is CSARVTPVGYEQYF.

This chain joins TRBV27 and TRBJ1-2, with D possibly matching TRBD1 (6 bases). Germline lookup yields CDR1 MNHEY and CDR2 SMNVEV (reference sequence). V shed 3 bases and J shed 5 bases, with 13 bases lying between them. There are 14 residues in the CDR3. The CDR3 bases are TGTGCCAGCAGTTTGACGGGGGGCAGGTATGGCTACACCTTC. It translates to CASSLTGGRYGYTF.

The chain carries TRBV6-5 and TRBJ2-1; TRBD2 matches at 7 bases. Germline V lookup: CDR1 MNHEY, CDR2 SVGAGI. V lost 2 bases, J lost 5 bases, and 9 bases stayed unmatched. The CDR3 contains 16 residues. In DNA, the CDR3 is TGTGCCAGCAGTTACGGGGGGGGGATCTTGGACAATGAGCAGTTCTTC. Translation gives CASSYGGGILDNEQFF.

V gene TRBV4-2 combines with J gene TRBJ2-1, with TRBD1 as a possible D gene (6 bases). The germline V and J ends were trimmed by 0 bases and 6 bases, with 15 bases remaining between them. From germline, CDR1 is LGHNA and CDR2 YNFKEQ. CDR3 length: 16 amino acids. The DNA of the CDR3 is TGTGCCAGCAGCCAAGAATTCATGGGGGCTTCCAATGAGCAGTTCTTC. Amino acids: CASSQEFMGASNEQFF.

This clonotype was recorded a few times. V gene TRBV3-1 combines with J gene TRBJ1-4; no firm D call. CDR3 length: 14 amino acids. The ends were cut back, 3 bases at V and 5 bases at J, with 10 bases in the middle. Germline CDR1 and CDR2: LGHDT and YNNKEL (reference sequence). CDR3 nucleotides: TGTGCCAGCAGCCAGTACAGAGGGAATGAAAAACTGTTTTTT. Protein: CASSQYRGNEKLFF.

The chain combines TRBV3-1 with TRBJ2-7, with 7 bases aligning to TRBD2. Trimming cost V 1 base and J 0 bases; bases outside gene matches: 3. This CDR3 contains 15 residues. CDR1 LGHDT and CDR2 YNNKEL come from the germline V gene (reference sequence). The CDR3 coding sequence is TGTGCCAGCAGCCAAGCCTCTAGCGGCTCCTACGAGCAGTACTTC. Its protein is CASSQASSGSYEQYF.

This clonotype was recorded a few times. The V call is TRBV4-1, the J call TRBJ2-4; D may match TRBD1 or TRBD2 (6 bases each). V lost 4 bases and J lost 6, with 16 bases in between. CDR1 and CDR2 from the germline V gene are MGHRA and YSYEKL. The CDR3 runs 15 residues. CDR3 in DNA: TGCGCCAGCAGCCGGATTTTGGGGGGCGGAAACATTCAGTACTTC. Translation gives CASSRILGGGNIQYF.

This clonotype was observed many times. The chain recombines TRBV20-1 with TRBJ2-3; 7 nucleotides align to TRBD2. CDR3 length: 15 residues. CDR1 is DFQATT, CDR2 SNEGSKA, per germline (reference sequence). J lost 2 bases, V lost 6 bases, and 11 bases had no gene match. The CDR3 region has the DNA TGCAGTGCCCGGAGGGGCGGGGGTAACACAGATACGCAGTATTTT. Protein: CSARRGGGNTDTQYF.

This clonotype has more than one count but fewer than ten. The chain couples TRBV6-1 to TRBJ2-5; 11 bases fit TRBD2. V lost 6 bases to trimming and J lost 4 bases; unmatched junction nucleotides: 4. Germline CDR1 MNHNS, CDR2 SASEGT. This CDR3 is built from 14 residues. CDR3 nucleotides: TGTGCCAGCAGACTAGCGGGAGATCGAGAGACCCAGTACTTC. Its translation: CASRLAGDRETQYF.

The genes are TRBV3-1 and TRBJ1-1; D possibly corresponds to TRBD1 (6 bases). V was cut by 1 base and J by 6 bases, with 12 bases left in between. The CDR3 extends over 14 amino acids. Per the germline V gene, CDR1 is LGHDT and CDR2 is YNNKEL (reference sequence). CDR3 sequence (DNA): TGTGCCAGCAGCCAAGTGGGGGGCTCTGCTGAAGCTTTCTTT. The encoded protein is CASSQVGGSAEAFF.

This clonotype has more than one count but fewer than ten. The CDR3 spells CASSLKASGTYEQYF. CDR3 bases: TGTGCCAGCAGTTTAAAGGCTAGCGGTACCTACGAGCAGTACTTC. The J gene is TRBJ2-7, the V gene TRBV27, with 7 bases fitting TRBD2. Losses at the gene ends were 2 bases for V and 2 bases for J; bases not matched to a gene: 6. CDR1 is MNHEY, CDR2 SMNVEV, per germline (reference sequence). This CDR3 has 15 amino acids.

The rearrangement joins TRBV10-3 to TRBJ1-2; the D gene is possibly TRBD1 (6 bases). The germline gives CDR1 ENHRY, CDR2 SYGVKD. V was shortened by 9 bases and J by 2 bases, with 10 bases between the two germline ends. This CDR3 comprises 12 residues. The CDR3 sequence is CAMRTENYGYTF. The CDR3 DNA follows: TGTGCCATGAGGACAGAGAACTATGGCTACACCTTC.

This clonotype was counted at least ten times. The chain links TRBV12-3 or TRBV12-4 to TRBJ2-5; TRBD1 matches 9 bases. After removal of 1 base from V and 5 bases from J, the junction contained 5 bases not matched to a gene. The CDR3 runs 15 residues. CDR3: CASSLGDRALETQYF. CDR3 nucleotide sequence: TGTGCCAGCAGTTTAGGGGACAGGGCATTGGAGACCCAGTACTTC.

This clonotype was observed a few times. In DNA form, the CDR3 reads TGCAGTGCTAGAGGCTACACCACCTACGAGCAGTACTTC. Translated: CSARGYTTYEQYF. V and J are TRBV20-1 and TRBJ2-7, with D unclear. The V gene lost 1 base and the J gene lost 2 bases, with 9 bases spanning the gap. The CDR3 has 13 residues. Germline lookup yields CDR1 DFQATT and CDR2 SNEGSKA (reference sequence).

In its sample, this clonotype was seen a few times. The chain employs TRBV2 and TRBJ2-3; 8 nucleotides align to TRBD1. The CDR3 totals 17 residues. J lost 0 bases, V lost 6 bases, and 11 bases had no gene match. Germline lookup yields CDR1 SNHLY and CDR2 FYNNEI. CDR3 sequence (DNA): TGTGCCAGCAGCCACTACAGGGGGACCCAAAGCACAGATACGCAGTATTTT. It yields the protein CASSHYRGTQSTDTQYF.

This clonotype was found many times. This chain uses TRBV12-3 or TRBV12-4 with TRBJ2-7; D possibly matches TRBD1 or TRBD2 (5 bases each). Trimming stripped 6 bases from V and 1 base from J, with 16 bases between. The CDR3 covers 15 residues. CDR3 sequence: CASSLAGAFSYEQYF. As DNA, the CDR3 is TGTGCCAGCAGCCTCGCCGGGGCATTTTCCTACGAGCAGTACTTC.

This clonotype has at least ten counts. J is TRBJ2-2 and V is TRBV4-3; no clear D gene. The CDR3 has 15 amino acids. The germline V gene has CDR1 LGHNA and CDR2 YSLEER. V dropped 0 bases and J dropped 0 bases, with 5 bases sitting between them. CDR3 DNA sequence: TGCGCCAGCAGCCAAGATTGGACGAACACCGGGGAGCTGTTTTTT. It specifies CASSQDWTNTGELFF.

This clonotype has only a few counts. This rearrangement joins TRBV7-7 to TRBJ2-1; 10 bases are a match to TRBD2. The V gene end was trimmed by 5 bases and the J gene end by 10 bases; junction bases not matched to a gene: 5. This CDR3 comprises 13 residues. From germline, CDR1 is SSHAT and CDR2 FNYEAQ (reference sequence). This CDR3 is CASSPTSGTEQFF. The CDR3, as DNA: TGTGCCAGCAGCCCCACTAGCGGGACCGAGCAGTTCTTC. The whole variable domain, remainder taken from reference TRBV7-7 and TRBJ2-1, is GAGVSQSPRYKVTKRGQDVTLRCDPISSHATLYWYQQALGQGPEFLTYFNYEAQPDKSGLPSDRFSAERPEGSISTLTIQRTEQRDSAMYRCASSPTSGTEQFFGPGTRLTVL.